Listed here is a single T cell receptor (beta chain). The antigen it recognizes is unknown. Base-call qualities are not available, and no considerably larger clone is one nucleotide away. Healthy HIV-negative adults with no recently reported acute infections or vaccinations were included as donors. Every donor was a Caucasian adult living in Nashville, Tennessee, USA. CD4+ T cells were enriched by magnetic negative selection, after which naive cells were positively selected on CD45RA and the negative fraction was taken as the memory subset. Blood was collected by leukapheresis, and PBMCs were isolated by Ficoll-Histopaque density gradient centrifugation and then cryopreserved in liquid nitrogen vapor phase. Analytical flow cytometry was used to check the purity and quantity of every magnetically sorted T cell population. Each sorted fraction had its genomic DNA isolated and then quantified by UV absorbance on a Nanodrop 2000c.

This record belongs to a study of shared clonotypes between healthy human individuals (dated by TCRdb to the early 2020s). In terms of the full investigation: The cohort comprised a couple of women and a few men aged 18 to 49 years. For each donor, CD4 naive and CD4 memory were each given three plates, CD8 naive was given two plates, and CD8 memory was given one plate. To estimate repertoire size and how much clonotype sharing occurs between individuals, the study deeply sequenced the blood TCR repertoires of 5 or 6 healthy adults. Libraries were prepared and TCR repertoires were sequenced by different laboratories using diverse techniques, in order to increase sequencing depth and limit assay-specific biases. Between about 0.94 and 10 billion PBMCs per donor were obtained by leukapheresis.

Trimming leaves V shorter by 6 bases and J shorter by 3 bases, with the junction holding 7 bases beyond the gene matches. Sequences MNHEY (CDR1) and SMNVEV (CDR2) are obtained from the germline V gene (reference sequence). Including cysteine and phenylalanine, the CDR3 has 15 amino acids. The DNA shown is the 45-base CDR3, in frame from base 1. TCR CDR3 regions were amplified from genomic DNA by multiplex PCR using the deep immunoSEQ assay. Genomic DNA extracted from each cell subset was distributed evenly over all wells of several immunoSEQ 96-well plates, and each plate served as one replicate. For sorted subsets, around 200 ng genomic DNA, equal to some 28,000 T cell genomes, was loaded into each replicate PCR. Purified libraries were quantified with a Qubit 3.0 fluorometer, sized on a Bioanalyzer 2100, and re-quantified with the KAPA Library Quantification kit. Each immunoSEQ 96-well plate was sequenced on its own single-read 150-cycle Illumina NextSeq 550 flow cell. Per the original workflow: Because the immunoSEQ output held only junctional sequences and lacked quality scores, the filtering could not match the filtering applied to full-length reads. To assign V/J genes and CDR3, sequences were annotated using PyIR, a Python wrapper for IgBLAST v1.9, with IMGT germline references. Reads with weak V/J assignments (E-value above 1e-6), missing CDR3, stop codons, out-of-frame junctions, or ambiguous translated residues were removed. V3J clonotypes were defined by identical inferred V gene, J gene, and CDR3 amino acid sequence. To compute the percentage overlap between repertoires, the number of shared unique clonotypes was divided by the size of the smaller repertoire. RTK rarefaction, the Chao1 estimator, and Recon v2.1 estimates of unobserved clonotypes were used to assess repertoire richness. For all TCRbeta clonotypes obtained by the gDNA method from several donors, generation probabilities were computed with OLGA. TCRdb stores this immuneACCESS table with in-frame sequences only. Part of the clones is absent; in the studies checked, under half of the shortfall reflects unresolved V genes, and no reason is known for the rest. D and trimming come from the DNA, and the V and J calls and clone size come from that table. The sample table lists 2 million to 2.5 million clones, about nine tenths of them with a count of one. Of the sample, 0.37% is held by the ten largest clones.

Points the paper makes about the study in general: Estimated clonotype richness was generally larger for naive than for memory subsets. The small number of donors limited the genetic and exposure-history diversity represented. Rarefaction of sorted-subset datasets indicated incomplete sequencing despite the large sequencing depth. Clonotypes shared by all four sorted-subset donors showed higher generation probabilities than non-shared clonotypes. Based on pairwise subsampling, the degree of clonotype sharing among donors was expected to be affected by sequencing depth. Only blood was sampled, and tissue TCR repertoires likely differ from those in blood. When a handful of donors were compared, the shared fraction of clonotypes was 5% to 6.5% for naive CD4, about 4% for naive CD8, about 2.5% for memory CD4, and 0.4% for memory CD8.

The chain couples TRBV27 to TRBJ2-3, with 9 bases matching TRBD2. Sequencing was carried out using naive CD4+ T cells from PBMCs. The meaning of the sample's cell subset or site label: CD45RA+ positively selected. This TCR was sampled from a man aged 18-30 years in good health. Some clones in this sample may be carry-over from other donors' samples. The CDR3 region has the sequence CASSIAGDRTDTQYF. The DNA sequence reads TGTGCCAGCAGCATAGCGGGAGACCGGACAGATACGCAGTATTTT.